This is a list of T cell receptor beta chains from one sample in a study of cytomegalovirus exposure and HLA in healthy donors. Method: immunoSEQ multiplex PCR; TCRdb's copy keeps in-frame clones and lacks some. The data show 200,000 to 250,000 clones, and the top ten clones hold about 0.9%. The source material was PBMCs. The receptors stem from a woman between 25 and 40 years old in good health and CMV-seropositive. The CDR3 runs from the conserved cysteine through the conserved F or W. The order of the fields is D gene, J gene, V gene, CDR3 protein, CDR3 DNA. D genes are given only for firm matches.

.	TRBJ2-1	TRBV6-1	CASRGEVYEQFF	TGTGCCAGCAGAGGCGAGGTTTATGAGCAGTTCTTC
TRBD1	TRBJ2-7	TRBV5-1	CASSLGRGEQYF	TGCGCCAGCAGCTTGGGCAGGGGGGAGCAGTACTTC
.	TRBJ2-1	TRBV2	CASSELGGSYNEQFF	TGTGCCAGCAGTGAACTTGGCGGTTCCTACAATGAGCAGTTCTTC
TRBD1	TRBJ1-2	TRBV18	CASSVRTGDGYTF	TGTGCCAGCTCGGTTAGGACAGGAGACGGCTACACCTTC
.	TRBJ2-1	TRBV12-2	CASRRTGTSGSSYNEQFF	TGTGCAAGTCGCCGGACCGGGACTAGCGGGAGCTCCTACAATGAGCAGTTCTTC
TRBD1	TRBJ1-6	TRBV5-8	CASSSWDRGPPLHF	TGTGCCAGCAGCTCATGGGACAGGGGTCCACCCCTCCACTTT
TRBD1	TRBJ1-1	TRBV6-5	CASSYGPGGYTEAFF	TGTGCCAGCAGTTACGGTCCAGGGGGATACACTGAAGCTTTCTTT
.	TRBJ2-3	TRBV23-1	CAAMGGAGNADTQYF	TGCGCCGCCATGGGGGGGGCCGGAAATGCAGATACGCAGTATTTT
TRBD1	TRBJ1-5	TRBV19	CATRDRGNNQPQHF	TGTGCCACCAGGGACAGGGGTAACAATCAGCCCCAGCATTTT
.	TRBJ2-1	TRBV6-5	CASSTTDSSYNEQFF	TGTGCCAGCAGCACGACAGATAGCTCCTACAATGAGCAGTTCTTC
TRBD1	TRBJ1-2	TRBV7-9	CASSLPGQGARNYTF	TGTGCCAGCAGCTTGCCGGGACAGGGGGCGCGCAACTACACCTTC
TRBD2	TRBJ2-3	TRBV5-1	CASSPGLESDTQYF	TGCGCCAGCAGCCCTGGACTAGAATCAGATACGCAGTATTTT
TRBD1	TRBJ1-5	TRBV6-1	CASSDLQGDGNQPQHF	TGTGCCAGCAGTGACCTGCAGGGGGATGGCAATCAGCCCCAGCATTTT
.	TRBJ1-4	TRBV6-5	CASGRGRGEKLFF	TGTGCCAGCGGGCGCGGGAGGGGCGAAAAACTGTTTTTT
TRBD1	TRBJ1-4	TRBV5-1	CASSKGQGAEKLFF	TGCGCCAGCAGCAAGGGACAGGGGGCTGAAAAACTGTTTTTT
TRBD1	TRBJ1-2	TRBV11-1	CASSSRDRGDYGYTF	TGTGCCAGCAGCTCACGGGACAGGGGTGACTATGGCTACACCTTC
.	TRBJ1-4	TRBV19	CASSTLTGLGEKLFF	TGTGCCAGTAGTACTCTAACAGGGTTGGGCGAAAAACTGTTTTTT
.	TRBJ2-1	TRBV7-9	CASSFEEWYNEQFF	TGTGCCAGCAGCTTCGAGGAATGGTACAATGAGCAGTTCTTC
TRBD2	TRBJ2-7	TRBV27	CASSLTGLATGEQYF	TGTGCCAGCAGCCTGACGGGACTAGCGACGGGAGAGCAGTACTTC
TRBD1	TRBJ1-2	TRBV5-4	CASSLVGQGYGYTF	TGTGCCAGCAGCTTGGTGGGACAGGGCTATGGCTACACCTTC
TRBD2	TRBJ2-3	TRBV2	CASRSGLAGGTVFTDTQYF	TGTGCCAGCAGGTCGGGACTAGCGGGGGGGACGGTGTTCACAGATACGCAGTATTTT
.	TRBJ2-1	TRBV6-1	CASTHRVSSYNEQFF	TGTGCCAGCACCCACAGGGTAAGCTCCTACAATGAGCAGTTCTTC
TRBD1	TRBJ1-4	TRBV6-5	CASRGTGDEKLFF	TGTGCCAGCAGGGGGACAGGGGATGAAAAACTGTTTTTT
TRBD1	TRBJ2-5	TRBV28	CASSRTGGKETQYF	TGTGCCAGCAGCCGGACAGGGGGCAAAGAGACCCAGTACTTC
.	TRBJ1-2	TRBV6-5	CASSYAGGYGYTF	TGTGCCAGCAGTTACGCGGGCGGCTATGGCTACACCTTC
TRBD1	TRBJ1-2	TRBV7-9	CASSRLGQGSQRSGYTF	TGTGCCAGCAGCCGATTGGGACAGGGAAGTCAACGGTCAGGCTACACCTTC
TRBD1	TRBJ2-7	TRBV11-2	CASSHPMDRGWQYF	TGTGCCAGCAGCCACCCAATGGACAGGGGTTGGCAGTACTTC
TRBD1	TRBJ2-5	TRBV4-1	CASSQLTGVETQYF	TGCGCCAGCAGCCAACTTACAGGGGTTGAGACCCAGTACTTC
TRBD2	TRBJ2-7	TRBV6-7	CASRLARMRKQYF	TGTGCCAGTCGACTAGCCCGCATGAGGAAGCAGTACTTC
.	TRBJ1-1	TRBV5-1	CASSETGGTEAFF	TGCGCCAGCAGCGAGACAGGAGGCACTGAAGCTTTCTTT
TRBD2	TRBJ2-3	TRBV30	CAWSSTSGFTDTQYF	TGTGCCTGGAGCTCGACTAGCGGATTCACAGATACGCAGTATTTT
TRBD1	TRBJ1-1	TRBV28	CAGRDDRDRDTEAFF	TGTGCCGGCAGGGATGACCGGGACAGGGACACTGAAGCTTTCTTT